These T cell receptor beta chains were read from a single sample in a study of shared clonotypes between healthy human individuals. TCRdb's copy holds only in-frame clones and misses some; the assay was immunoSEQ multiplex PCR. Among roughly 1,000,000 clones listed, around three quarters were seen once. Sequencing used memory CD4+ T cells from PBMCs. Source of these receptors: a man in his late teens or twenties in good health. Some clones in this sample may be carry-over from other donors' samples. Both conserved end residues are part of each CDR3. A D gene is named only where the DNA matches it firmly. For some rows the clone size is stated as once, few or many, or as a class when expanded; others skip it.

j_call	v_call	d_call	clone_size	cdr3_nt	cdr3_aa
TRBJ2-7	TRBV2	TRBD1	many	TGTGCCTGCCGGGGACAGGTTGACTACGAGCAGTACTTC	CACRGQVDYEQYF
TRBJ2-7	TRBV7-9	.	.	TGTGCCAGCAGCTTCCAAGGGGAGCAGTACTTC	CASSFQGEQYF
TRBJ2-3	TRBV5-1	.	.	TGCGCCAGCGACCACACGGGTACCACAGATACGCAGTATTTT	CASDHTGTTDTQYF
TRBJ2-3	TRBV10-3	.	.	TGTGCCACTGGGGACATCACAGATACGCAGTATTTT	CATGDITDTQYF
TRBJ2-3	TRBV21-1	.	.	TGTGCCAGCAGCAAAGTCGGACCCCGCGTCGGCACAGATACGCAGTATTTT	CASSKVGPRVGTDTQYF
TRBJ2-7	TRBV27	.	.	TGTGCCAGTAATATGACTTCCAGCGGAGGCTCCTACGAGCAGTACTTC	CASNMTSSGGSYEQYF
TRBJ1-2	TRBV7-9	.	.	TGTGCCAGCAGCTTGTCGGAGCGCAGCTACACCTTC	CASSLSERSYTF
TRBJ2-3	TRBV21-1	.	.	TGTGCCAGCAGCAACCGCAGGGGGCCAGATACGCAGTATTTT	CASSNRRGPDTQYF
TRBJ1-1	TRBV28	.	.	TGTGCCAGCACCATTCAGAGTAACACTGAAGCTTTCTTT	CASTIQSNTEAFF
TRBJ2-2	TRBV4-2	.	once	TGTGCCAGCAGCCACCCCGAGTGGGCAGGGACGAACACCGGGGAGCTGTTTTTT	CASSHPEWAGTNTGELFF
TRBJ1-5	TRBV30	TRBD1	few	TGTGCCTGGAGGGCGGGACAGGGGATGAACCAGCCCCAGCATTTT	CAWRAGQGMNQPQHF
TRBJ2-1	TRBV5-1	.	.	TGCGCCAGCAGCTTGGTCCGGGACTCCTACAATGAGCAGTTCTTC	CASSLVRDSYNEQFF
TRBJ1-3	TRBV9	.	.	TGTGCCAGCAGTCCCGGGCCCCGCGGAAACACCATATATTTT	CASSPGPRGNTIYF
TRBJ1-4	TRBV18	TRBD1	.	TGTGCCAGCTCACACACAGGGGTCGGTGAAAAACTGTTTTTT	CASSHTGVGEKLFF
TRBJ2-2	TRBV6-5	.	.	TGTGCCAGCAGCGACTGGGGCCGGGAGCTGTTTTTT	CASSDWGRELFF
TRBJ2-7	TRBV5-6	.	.	TGTGCCAGCAGCTCCCGGTGGGTTGTGACCTCTAAGAGCTCCTACGAGCAGTACTTC	CASSSRWVVTSKSSYEQYF
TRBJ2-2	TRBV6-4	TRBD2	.	TGTGCCAGCAGTGTAGGACTAGCCGCCACCGGGGAGCTGTTTTTT	CASSVGLAATGELFF
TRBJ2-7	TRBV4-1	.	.	TGCGCCAGCAGCCAAGATACCGAGCAGTACTTC	CASSQDTEQYF
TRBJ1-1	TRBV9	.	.	TGTGCCAGCAGCAGGGGAAGTGGGGACACTGAAGCTTTCTTT	CASSRGSGDTEAFF
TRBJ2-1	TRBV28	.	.	TGTGCCAGCAGTAATAGCCATGAGCAGTTCTTC	CASSNSHEQFF
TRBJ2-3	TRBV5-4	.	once	TGTGCCAGCAGCTCCCGCACAGATACGCAGTATTTT	CASSSRTDTQYF